Listed below are T cell receptor beta chains from one sample, sequenced in a study of metastatic and nonmetastatic thyroid tumors. From the PCR reads, TCRdb re-called clones with MiXCR. The sample shows tens of thousands of clones, about 13% of them seen only once. Specimen: blood. The receptors originated from a female donor with papillary thyroid cancer or a benign thyroid nodule (not recorded which). Some clones in this sample may be carry-over from other donors' samples. Both conserved end residues are part of each CDR3. Each record gives: D gene, V gene, clone size, J gene, CDR3 protein, CDR3 DNA. D genes are given only for firm matches. Clone size is stated in some rows and not others, as once, few, many or a class when expanded.

D gene: -; V gene: TRBV20-1; clone size: -; J gene: TRBJ2-2; CDR3 protein: CSAPDGGNTGELFF; CDR3 DNA: TGCAGTGCTCCCGACGGCGGGAACACCGGGGAGCTGTTTTTT
D gene: -; V gene: TRBV20-1; clone size: many; J gene: TRBJ2-5; CDR3 protein: CSQSGAVNQETQYF; CDR3 DNA: TGCAGCCAATCTGGGGCGGTTAACCAAGAGACCCAGTACTTC
D gene: -; V gene: TRBV5-1; clone size: -; J gene: TRBJ2-2; CDR3 protein: CASSLGPRTNTGELFF; CDR3 DNA: TGCGCCAGCAGCTTGGGTCCAAGAACAAACACCGGGGAGCTGTTTTTT
D gene: TRBD2; V gene: TRBV27; clone size: few; J gene: TRBJ2-1; CDR3 protein: CASSHRLAGAVNEQFF; CDR3 DNA: TGTGCCAGCAGTCACCGACTAGCGGGAGCCGTAAATGAGCAGTTCTTC
D gene: TRBD1; V gene: TRBV20-1; clone size: many; J gene: TRBJ2-5; CDR3 protein: CSARDERAGTGGWETQYF; CDR3 DNA: TGCAGTGCTAGAGATGAAAGAGCCGGGACAGGGGGCTGGGAGACCCAGTACTTC
D gene: -; V gene: TRBV2; clone size: few; J gene: TRBJ1-1; CDR3 protein: CASSETGTGTEALF; CDR3 DNA: TGTGCCAGCAGTGAGACCGGTACCGGAACTGAAGCTTTATTT
D gene: TRBD2; V gene: TRBV7-2; clone size: -; J gene: TRBJ2-3; CDR3 protein: CASRSSGGSRTDTQYF; CDR3 DNA: TGTGCCAGCAGGTCTAGCGGGGGGTCACGCACAGATACGCAGTATTTT
D gene: -; V gene: TRBV6-1; clone size: medium-sized; J gene: TRBJ2-6; CDR3 protein: CATGGRHSGANVLTF; CDR3 DNA: TGTGCCACCGGGGGCAGACACTCTGGGGCCAACGTCCTGACTTTC
D gene: TRBD1; V gene: TRBV7-9; clone size: many; J gene: TRBJ2-5; CDR3 protein: CASSLVWDRDQETQYF; CDR3 DNA: TGTGCCAGCAGCTTAGTTTGGGACAGGGACCAAGAGACCCAGTACTTC
D gene: -; V gene: TRBV30; clone size: many; J gene: TRBJ1-1; CDR3 protein: CAWSVQGDTEAFF; CDR3 DNA: TGTGCCTGGAGTGTACAGGGAGACACTGAAGCTTTCTTT
D gene: -; V gene: TRBV5-5; clone size: -; J gene: TRBJ2-1; CDR3 protein: CASSLSRANNEQFF; CDR3 DNA: TGTGCCAGCAGTTTGTCCAGGGCGAACAATGAGCAGTTCTTC
D gene: TRBD1; V gene: TRBV7-6; clone size: many; J gene: TRBJ2-3; CDR3 protein: CASSLGMGQEDTDTQYF; CDR3 DNA: TGTGCCAGCAGCCTAGGCATGGGACAGGAGGACACAGATACGCAGTATTTT
D gene: -; V gene: TRBV18; clone size: -; J gene: TRBJ1-2; CDR3 protein: CASSPPGSHYGYTF; CDR3 DNA: TGTGCCAGCTCACCCCCAGGGAGCCACTATGGCTACACCTTC
D gene: TRBD2; V gene: TRBV28; clone size: few; J gene: TRBJ2-3; CDR3 protein: CASSLEWLAGGTDTQYF; CDR3 DNA: TGTGCCAGCAGTTTAGAATGGCTAGCGGGAGGGACAGATACGCAGTATTTT
D gene: TRBD1; V gene: TRBV6-1; clone size: -; J gene: TRBJ2-7; CDR3 protein: CASSRTGTALYEQYF; CDR3 DNA: TGTGCCAGCAGCCGAACCGGGACAGCACTCTACGAGCAGTACTTC
D gene: -; V gene: TRBV19; clone size: many; J gene: TRBJ2-7; CDR3 protein: CASSIVGGDEQYF; CDR3 DNA: TGTGCCAGTAGTATAGTTGGAGGGGACGAGCAGTACTTC
D gene: -; V gene: TRBV30; clone size: many; J gene: TRBJ2-3; CDR3 protein: CAWSTRDTQYF; CDR3 DNA: TGTGCCTGGAGCACTAGGGATACGCAGTATTTT
D gene: -; V gene: TRBV29-1; clone size: many; J gene: TRBJ2-7; CDR3 protein: CSVSMGFLGTYEQYF; CDR3 DNA: TGCAGCGTTTCTATGGGTTTTCTAGGAACCTACGAGCAGTACTTC
D gene: -; V gene: TRBV20-1; clone size: many; J gene: TRBJ2-1; CDR3 protein: CSARVTNEQFF; CDR3 DNA: TGCAGTGCTAGAGTTACCAATGAGCAGTTCTTC
D gene: TRBD1; V gene: TRBV6-2/TRBV6-3; clone size: medium-sized; J gene: TRBJ2-3; CDR3 protein: CASTRTGSRTDTQYF; CDR3 DNA: TGTGCCAGCACCCGGACAGGGTCTCGCACAGATACGCAGTATTTT
D gene: TRBD1; V gene: TRBV18; clone size: many; J gene: TRBJ2-7; CDR3 protein: CASSLMDRHEQYF; CDR3 DNA: TGTGCCAGCTCACTAATGGACAGGCACGAGCAGTACTTC
D gene: -; V gene: TRBV7-2; clone size: many; J gene: TRBJ1-1; CDR3 protein: CASSLEARENTEAFF; CDR3 DNA: TGTGCCAGCAGCTTAGAGGCCAGGGAGAACACTGAAGCTTTCTTT
D gene: -; V gene: TRBV2; clone size: many; J gene: TRBJ2-4; CDR3 protein: CASSEVTEIAKNIQYF; CDR3 DNA: TGTGCCAGCAGTGAGGTGACGGAGATAGCCAAAAACATTCAGTACTTC
D gene: -; V gene: TRBV5-1; clone size: -; J gene: TRBJ2-2; CDR3 protein: CASSPFIYLAPPSYTGEPLF; CDR3 DNA: TGCGCCAGCAGCCCATTCATTTATCTAGCTCCTCCTTCGTACACCGGGGAGCCGCTTTTT
D gene: -; V gene: TRBV9; clone size: many; J gene: TRBJ2-3; CDR3 protein: CASSVGVADTQYF; CDR3 DNA: TGTGCCAGCAGCGTAGGAGTCGCAGATACGCAGTATTTT
D gene: TRBD1; V gene: TRBV27; clone size: many; J gene: TRBJ1-5; CDR3 protein: CASSSDRGNQPQHF; CDR3 DNA: TGTGCCAGCAGCTCCGACAGGGGCAATCAGCCCCAGCATTTT
D gene: TRBD1; V gene: TRBV29-1; clone size: few; J gene: TRBJ2-4; CDR3 protein: CSAGQGIRNIQYF; CDR3 DNA: TGCAGCGCCGGACAGGGAATCAGAAACATTCAGTACTTC
D gene: -; V gene: TRBV12-3/TRBV12-4; clone size: many; J gene: TRBJ1-2; CDR3 protein: CASSYHYGYTF; CDR3 DNA: TGTGCCAGCAGTTACCACTATGGCTACACCTTC
D gene: TRBD2; V gene: TRBV9; clone size: -; J gene: TRBJ2-2; CDR3 protein: CASSQAGLGGELFF; CDR3 DNA: TGTGCCAGCAGCCAAGCGGGGTTGGGCGGGGAGCTGTTTTTT
D gene: -; V gene: TRBV28; clone size: few; J gene: TRBJ2-4; CDR3 protein: CASSSSRILAKNIQYF; CDR3 DNA: TGTGCCAGCAGTTCATCGCGTATCCTAGCCAAAAACATTCAGTACTTC
D gene: TRBD1; V gene: TRBV5-1; clone size: -; J gene: TRBJ1-2; CDR3 protein: CASSHPGQGLSYTF; CDR3 DNA: TGCGCAAGCAGCCACCCGGGACAGGGGTTATCCTACACCTTC
D gene: -; V gene: TRBV20-1; clone size: many; J gene: TRBJ2-3; CDR3 protein: CSAHFAGRTDTQYF; CDR3 DNA: TGCAGTGCCCATTTCGCGGGGCGCACAGATACGCAGTATTTT
D gene: -; V gene: TRBV6-2/TRBV6-3; clone size: many; J gene: TRBJ2-5; CDR3 protein: CASSYSLPFSGLPQETQYF; CDR3 DNA: TGTGCCAGCAGTTACTCTTTACCATTCAGTGGGTTGCCCCAAGAGACCCAGTACTTC
D gene: -; V gene: TRBV7-2; clone size: -; J gene: TRBJ2-1; CDR3 protein: CASSLADRRLGYNEQFF; CDR3 DNA: TGTGCCAGCAGCTTAGCCGATAGGCGGTTGGGGTACAATGAGCAGTTCTTC
D gene: -; V gene: TRBV10-1; clone size: many; J gene: TRBJ1-2; CDR3 protein: CASHRGGYTF; CDR3 DNA: TGCGCCAGCCACCGGGGGGGCTACACCTTC
D gene: -; V gene: TRBV11-3; clone size: many; J gene: TRBJ2-3; CDR3 protein: CASSRQDTDTQYF; CDR3 DNA: TGTGCCAGCAGCCGACAGGACACAGATACGCAGTATTTT
D gene: TRBD2; V gene: TRBV7-8; clone size: many; J gene: TRBJ2-1; CDR3 protein: CASSSVASGSSYNEQFF; CDR3 DNA: TGTGCCAGCAGCTCAGTGGCTAGCGGGAGTTCCTACAATGAGCAGTTCTTC
D gene: TRBD1; V gene: TRBV10-3; clone size: many; J gene: TRBJ1-1; CDR3 protein: CATIGTANTEAFF; CDR3 DNA: TGTGCCACCATCGGGACAGCGAACACTGAAGCTTTCTTT
D gene: -; V gene: TRBV11-1; clone size: many; J gene: TRBJ2-3; CDR3 protein: CASSSKGGMTDTQYF; CDR3 DNA: TGTGCCAGCAGCTCGAAGGGGGGTATGACAGATACGCAGTATTTT
D gene: -; V gene: TRBV6-2/TRBV6-3; clone size: few; J gene: TRBJ1-5; CDR3 protein: CASSPGLRNQPQHF; CDR3 DNA: TGTGCCAGCAGTCCGGGACTTAGAAATCAGCCCCAGCATTTT
D gene: -; V gene: TRBV5-4; clone size: many; J gene: TRBJ1-5; CDR3 protein: CASSLGGVGSNQPQHF; CDR3 DNA: TGTGCCAGCAGCTTGGGTGGGGTAGGGAGCAATCAGCCCCAGCATTTT
D gene: -; V gene: TRBV6-1; clone size: -; J gene: TRBJ1-2; CDR3 protein: CASSEILQPVGNGYTF; CDR3 DNA: TGTGCCAGCAGTGAAATCTTGCAGCCCGTGGGGAATGGCTACACCTTC
D gene: TRBD1; V gene: TRBV27; clone size: once; J gene: TRBJ2-5; CDR3 protein: CASSLYRDSVLAGQETQYF; CDR3 DNA: TGTGCCAGCAGTTTATACCGGGACAGTGTGCTCGCAGGTCAAGAGACCCAGTACTTC
D gene: -; V gene: TRBV12-3/TRBV12-4; clone size: many; J gene: TRBJ1-5; CDR3 protein: CASSQGGQANQPQHF; CDR3 DNA: TGTGCCAGCAGTCAGGGTGGGCAGGCTAATCAGCCCCAGCATTTT
D gene: -; V gene: TRBV2; clone size: many; J gene: TRBJ1-2; CDR3 protein: CASSPGGSYGYTF; CDR3 DNA: TGTGCCAGCAGCCCTGGGGGATCCTATGGCTACACCTTC
D gene: -; V gene: TRBV19; clone size: many; J gene: TRBJ1-1; CDR3 protein: CASSPGPGPTEAFF; CDR3 DNA: TGTGCCAGTAGTCCTGGTCCGGGGCCCACTGAAGCTTTCTTT
D gene: TRBD1; V gene: TRBV9; clone size: many; J gene: TRBJ1-1; CDR3 protein: CASSPRPGQSNTEAFF; CDR3 DNA: TGTGCCAGCAGCCCGCGCCCGGGACAGTCAAACACTGAAGCTTTCTTT